These 13 T cell receptor beta chains were all obtained from the same sample, sequenced in a study of beta chain features in type 1 diabetes. Reverse transcribing all isolated RNA meant expressed TCRB transcripts were sequenced. The assay was immunoSEQ multiplex PCR, and TCRdb's table has in-frame clones only and misses some. The data hold hundreds of thousands of clones, with under 20% observed a single time. The sample was naive CD4+ T cells from blood. Every receptor here comes from a woman aged 18-35 years in good health.

The chain carries TRBV19 and TRBJ2-5; the D gene is possibly TRBD2 (6 bases). The J call may be faulty, since TRBJ2-7 better matches the DNA end. The CDR3 sequence is 14 residues long. Germline V CDR1 and CDR2: LNHDA, SQIVND (reference sequence). CDR3 in DNA: TGTGCCAGTAGTTCAATCGGGAGTACCTACGAGCAGTACTTC. This gives the protein CASSSIGSTYEQYF.

This clone was seen a handful of times. J is TRBJ1-2 and V is TRBV4-2; a weak D match, TRBD1 (6 bases). CDR1 is LGHNA, CDR2 YNFKEQ, per germline. This CDR3 comprises 14 residues. Trimming took off 6 bases at V and 4 bases at J, with 15 bases between the two ends. The chain's CDR3 is CASRTTGGVYGYTF. CDR3 coding DNA: TGTGCCAGCAGGACGACTGGGGGCGTCTATGGCTACACCTTC.

The sample holds a few counts of this clone. Other DNA sequences within the sample encode an identical CDR3. CDR3 sequence (DNA): TGTGCCACCAGCAGAGGAGGGCAAGAGACCCAGTACTTC. Protein product: CATSRGGQETQYF. The rearrangement uses TRBV15 and TRBJ2-5; possibly TRBD2 for D (5 bases). The CDR3 is 13 amino acids. The germline gives CDR1 LNHNV, CDR2 YYDKDF (reference sequence). The V gene lost 1 base and the J gene lost 2 bases, with 5 bases spanning the gap. Full variable domain (remainder filled in from reference TRBV15 and TRBJ2-5): DAMVIQNPRYQVTQFGKPVTLSCSQTLNHNVMYWYQQKSSQAPKLLFHYYDKDFNNEADTPDNFQSRRPNTSFCFLDIRSPGLGDTAMYLCATSRGGQETQYFGPGTRLLVL.

The J gene is TRBJ2-2, the V gene TRBV25-1; possibly TRBD1 for D (6 bases). With 3 bases removed from V and 0 bases from J, the gap between germline ends came to 11 bases. The germline CDR1 and CDR2 sequences are MGHDK and SYGVNS. The CDR3 consists of 16 residues. For the CDR3, the DNA is TGTGCCAGCAGTGACCACAGGGCTCCGAACACCGGGGAGCTGTTTTTT. This encodes CASSDHRAPNTGELFF.

The genes are TRBV11-2 and TRBJ1-2; D may be TRBD1 (5 bases). The germline V and J ends were trimmed by 4 bases and 5 bases, with 8 bases remaining between them. The germline V gene encodes CDR1 SGHAT and CDR2 FQNNGV. The CDR3 has 12 residues. DNA for the CDR3: TGTGCCAGCAGCTCCGGGACTTATGGCTACACCTTC. Translated: CASSSGTYGYTF.

On this clone: Different DNA sequences within this sample yield the same CDR3. The chain's CDR3 is CASSLGLADNEQFF. CDR3 DNA: TGCGCCAGCAGCTTGGGACTAGCTGACAATGAGCAGTTCTTC. The chain is built from TRBV5-1 and TRBJ2-1; 7 nucleotides align to TRBD2. There are 14 residues in the CDR3. The V gene end was trimmed by 0 bases and the J gene end by 5 bases; junction bases not matched to a gene: 2. CDR1 is SGHRS, CDR2 YFSETQ, per germline. Full variable domain (rest looked up from reference TRBV5-1 and TRBJ2-1): KAGVTQTPRYLIKTRGQQVTLSCSPISGHRSVSWYQQTPGQGLQFLFEYFSETQRNKGNFPGRFSGRQFSNSRSEMNVSTLELGDSALYLCASSLGLADNEQFFGPGTRLTVL.

This rearrangement joins TRBV6-5 to TRBJ1-1; 7 nucleotides agree with TRBD1. Per the germline V gene, CDR1 is MNHEY and CDR2 is SVGAGI. Trimming at V came to 6 bases and at J to 6 bases, leaving 7 bases not matched to a gene. The CDR3 spans 13 residues. CDR3 sequence reads: CASRRNRGAEAFF. CDR3 nucleotide sequence: TGTGCCAGCAGAAGAAACAGGGGCGCTGAAGCTTTCTTT.

The chain combines TRBV2 with TRBJ1-1; maybe TRBD1 (5 bases). V lost 6 bases and J lost 4, with 15 bases in between. The germline V gene encodes CDR1 SNHLY and CDR2 FYNNEI. This CDR3 is 14 amino acids long. The CDR3 region is CASRPTGWGTEAFF. CDR3 DNA: TGTGCCAGCAGACCCACAGGTTGGGGCACTGAAGCTTTCTTT. The full variable domain, in which reference TRBV2 and TRBJ1-1 provide the parts outside the CDR3, is EPEVTQTPSHQVTQMGQEVILRCVPISNHLYFYWYRQILGQKVEFLVSFYNNEISEKSEIFDDQFSVERPDGSNFTLKIRSTKLEDSAMYFCASRPTGWGTEAFFGQGTRLTVV.

The chain links TRBV7-9 to TRBJ2-1; D call uncertain. Germline CDR1 SEHNR, CDR2 FQNEAQ (reference sequence). Trimming removed 5 bases at V and 3 bases at J, with 17 bases between. CDR3 length equals 16 residues. In nucleotides, the CDR3 is TGTGCCAGCAGCCAAGTGCGCGGACGAAGCTACAATGAGCAGTTCTTC. Protein sequence: CASSQVRGRSYNEQFF. Based on the CDR3 plus reference TRBV7-9 and TRBJ2-1, the full variable domain is DTGVSQNPRHKITKRGQNVTFRCDPISEHNRLYWYRQTLGQGPEFLTYFQNEAQLEKSRLLSDRFSAERPKGSFSTLEIQRTEQGDSAMYLCASSQVRGRSYNEQFFGPGTRLTVL.

This clone was counted a few times. This chain connects TRBV9 to TRBJ2-1; the D gene is possibly TRBD2 (5 bases). Germline V gene data show CDR1 as SGDLS and CDR2 as YYNGEE. The V gene lost 0 bases and the J gene lost 5 bases, with 15 bases spanning the gap. The CDR3 sequence is 16 residues long. This CDR3 is CASSVAAFRGDNEQFF. The CDR3 region has the DNA TGTGCCAGCAGCGTAGCCGCATTCCGGGGAGACAATGAGCAGTTCTTC.

This clone was observed a handful of times. The rearrangement links TRBV29-1 to TRBJ2-1; unclear D gene. The germline V gene encodes CDR1 SQVTM and CDR2 ANQGSEA. The V end lost 4 bases, the J end lost 0 bases, and 10 bases lay between the germline ends. The CDR3 has 14 residues. Here the CDR3 reads CSVGRQSSYNEQFF. CDR3 nucleotides: TGCAGCGTTGGTCGCCAGAGCTCCTACAATGAGCAGTTCTTC.

The J gene is TRBJ2-7, the V gene TRBV7-2; possible D gene TRBD2, 6 bases. From germline, CDR1 is SGHTA and CDR2 FQGNSA. V was trimmed by 5 bases and J by 2 bases, leaving 10 bases between them. The CDR3 runs to 13 residues. Here the CDR3 DNA reads TGTGCCAGCAGCAAGACTAGTCCCTACGAGCAGTACTTC. Translating gives CASSKTSPYEQYF. Together with reference TRBV7-2 and TRBJ2-7, the CDR3 gives the full variable domain: GAGVSQSPSNKVTEKGKDVELRCDPISGHTALYWYRQSLGQGLEFLIYFQGNSAPDKSGLPSDRFSAERTGGSVSTLTIQRTQQEDSAVYLCASSKTSPYEQYFGPGTRLTVT.

This clone was detected only a few times. V usage is TRBV19 and J usage is TRBJ2-1; 7 nucleotides line up with TRBD2. V lost 6 bases to trimming and J lost 1 base; unmatched junction nucleotides: 3. Looked up from germline, CDR1 is LNHDA and CDR2 is SQIVND (reference sequence). The CDR3 totals 14 residues. The CDR3 protein is CASSWGGSYNEQFF. CDR3 DNA: TGTGCCAGTAGCTGGGGGGGATCCTACAATGAGCAGTTCTTC. The full variable domain, with the rest looked up from reference TRBV19 and TRBJ2-1, is DGGITQSPKYLFRKEGQNVTLSCEQNLNHDAMYWYRQDPGQGLRLIYYSQIVNDFQKGDIAEGYSVSREKKESFPLTVTSAQKNPTAFYLCASSWGGSYNEQFFGPGTRLTVL.